This TCR beta chain appears in the sequencing data of a study of blood T cell repertoires in COVID-19. Study details: Donors in the United States, Italy and Spain gave samples during acute or convalescent COVID-19. PBMCs, B-cell-depleted T cells, or T cells provided the cDNA or gDNA that made up the material.

V was shortened by 3 bases and J by 6 bases, with 16 bases between the two germline ends. The CDR3 totals 15 residues. Germline loops: CDR1 SGDLS, CDR2 YYNGEE. In the study's own analysis: How many nucleated cells were present was estimated from reference gene primer amplification. TCRdb's table, derived via immunoSEQ multiplex PCR, lists solely in-frame clones and lacks some. V and J calls and clone size are as listed in that table; D and trimming were resolved from the DNA. The table lists under 95,000 clones, around 87% of them singletons. The chain combines TRBV9 with TRBJ1-3, with D possibly matching TRBD1 (5 bases). The sample consisted of peripheral blood. This receptor was obtained from a human donor with acute or convalescent COVID-19. The donor label of this sample is uncertain. The CDR3 region is CASSAMGTSTNTIYF. For the CDR3, the DNA is TGTGCCAGCAGCGCAATGGGGACTAGTACAAACACCATATATTTT.